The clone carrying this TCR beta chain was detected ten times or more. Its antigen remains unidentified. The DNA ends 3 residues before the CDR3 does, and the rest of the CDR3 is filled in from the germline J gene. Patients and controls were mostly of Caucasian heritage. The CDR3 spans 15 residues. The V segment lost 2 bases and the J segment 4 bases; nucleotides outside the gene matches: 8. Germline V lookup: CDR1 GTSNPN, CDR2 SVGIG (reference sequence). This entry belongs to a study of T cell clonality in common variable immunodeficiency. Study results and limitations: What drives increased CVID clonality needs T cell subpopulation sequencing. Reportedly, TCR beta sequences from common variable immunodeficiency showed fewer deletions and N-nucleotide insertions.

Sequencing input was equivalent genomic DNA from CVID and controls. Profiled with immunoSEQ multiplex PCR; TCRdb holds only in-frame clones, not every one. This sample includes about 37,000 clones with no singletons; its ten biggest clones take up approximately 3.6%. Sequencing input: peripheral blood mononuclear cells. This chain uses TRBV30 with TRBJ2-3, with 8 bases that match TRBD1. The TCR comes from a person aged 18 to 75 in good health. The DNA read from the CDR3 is TGTGCCTGGAGTCTGGGCAGGGGGCAGGCAGATACG. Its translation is CAWSLGRGQADT. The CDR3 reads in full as CAWSLGRGQADTQYF.